This TCR beta chain originates from a study of blood T cell repertoires in COVID-19. Study-level information: The analysed material was cDNA or gDNA that came from T cells, B-cell-depleted T cells, or PBMCs.

Germline V lookup: CDR1 MDHEN, CDR2 SYDVKM. This CDR3 is built from 15 residues. With 4 bases removed from V and 12 bases from J, the gap between germline ends came to 22 bases. Residents of about two dozen US areas, aged about 18 to 89 years, made up the participants. Donors in Cohort 3 counted as recovered after two negative PCRs, clearance, or symptom resolution. Clones were read by immunoSEQ multiplex PCR, and TCRdb kept only the in-frame ones, dropping some. The data show a few hundred thousand clones, roughly 85% seen once. The TCR was taken from a man aged 25-45 years who had recovered from COVID-19. Source material: PBMCs or T cells enriched from blood (not recorded which). The chain combines TRBV28 with TRBJ1-5, with D tentatively TRBD1 (6 bases). CDR3 sequence reads: CASSSSSGTTSGQHF. The CDR3 nucleotides read TGTGCCAGCAGTTCCTCGTCCGGGACAACGAGCGGCCAGCATTTT.